The text below deals with one TCR beta chain. This clonotype showed up just a few times. It lacks a known antigen. Base quality data are lacking; no much larger clone is found one base away. Genomic DNA extracted from blood was used in amounts of about 220-550 ng for amplification of TRB repertoires. The reads were generated on an Illumina MiSeq. Multiplex PCR with BIOMED2 TRB-A/B primer pools was used to amplify the TRB rearrangements. Illumina-compatible adapters and 7-nucleotide sample barcodes were attached to the amplicons through two consecutive PCRs. Phusion HS II polymerase was used for all library PCRs. The amplicons were purified from gel with the NucleoSpin Gel and PCR Clean-up kit, measured on Qubit, and then pooled at 3.5 to 4 nM. Before Illumina next-generation sequencing, the quality of the amplicon pool was assessed on an Agilent 2100 Bioanalyzer. The paper's processing steps were these. TRB rearrangements were annotated with MiXCR 3.0.8 using the default MiXCR reference library. Sequences with fewer than 2 reads and non-productive reads were filtered out, and every unique CDR3 nucleotide sequence was treated as a single clone. Clonality, diversity, richness and V-J gene usage were computed in R 3.5.1. TCR clustering by CDR3 similarity used GLIPH2, with generation probabilities calculated by OLGA. Only GLIPH2 clusters with at least four unique TCR clonotypes present in at least three individuals were retained. Using fastp trimming at Q25 and MiXCR clonotype assembly, TCRdb reanalyzed the public sequencing data and kept in-frame beta chains. Each CDR3 protein appears once, grouped with its most common genes and DNA. TCRdb's processing, not the study's, gives the V and J calls here. This sample has around 20,000 distinct CDR3 sequences in its table, and around 30% of those were observed once. The ten largest clones represent 2.5% to 3% of the sample.

Its CDR3 holds 14 amino acids, cysteine through phenylalanine. Of the read, only the CDR3 DNA is kept; its 42 bases are in frame from base 1. Here V drops 3 bases and J drops 9 bases, and the junction holds 8 bases not matched to any gene. CDR1 and CDR2, per the germline V gene (reference sequence), are PRHDT and FYEKMQ. This specimen belongs to a study of T and B cells in COVID-19 patients (dated by TCRdb to between 2020 and 2021). A note on the overall study: In this study, adaptive immunity was profiled in COVID-19 patients who either had active infection or had recovered, using TRB and IGH repertoire sequencing of peripheral blood. In the active-infection cohort, about 90% of the roughly 20 patients had comorbidities linked to unfavorable COVID-19 outcome. The recovered cohort included 19 patients who contributed around 21 samples, and most of those patients had mild to moderate COVID-19 that was managed on an outpatient basis. In the active-infection cohort, about 60% of the 20 patients were critically ill and required mechanical ventilation or ECMO. For the repertoire analyses, the comparison was an age-matched reference group of roughly 40 healthy donors who were negative for COVID-19 antibodies. As many as 9 follow-up blood samples were collected from each patient, and in some individuals these samples spanned different disease stages. Over 8 million TCR sequences were analysed from a TCR and BCR sequence repository that comprised 37 patients and around 70 time points. Because samples were available both during active disease and after recovery, a couple of patients were counted in both the recovered and the active cohorts. Patients in the recovered cohort had a median age of approximately 33 years, compared with 55 to 85 years for patients in the active-infection cohort.

General findings and caveats noted by the study authors: Few blood samples were available from mildly ill patients while symptoms were present, and early samples from severe cases were likewise scarce. In patients with COVID-19, the usage of TRBV/TRBJ genes was reported to be strongly skewed. Specific T cell subsets (CD4+/Treg/CD8+) and sorted SARS-CoV-2-responsive or tetramer+ T cells had not yet been sequenced, with those experiments still ongoing. The cohort was considered too small for HLA contributions to COVID-19 susceptibility or severity to be assessed. The recovered cohort had 2,400 or so exclusive TCR clusters, including 31 low-pGen clusters. TRB repertoires were highly clonal in active COVID-19, whereas diversity and richness at recovery rose above healthy donor levels. The reported TCR clusters were stated to require prospective validation before clinical use.

The chain is encoded by TRBV13 joined to TRBJ2-1; 7 bases in the junction line up with TRBD2. The material sequenced was blood. This TCR derives from a human donor who had recovered from COVID-19. For the CDR3, the sequence is CASSFGTIIFEQFF. The base sequence is TGTGCCAGCAGCTTCGGGACTATAATTTTTGAGCAGTTCTTC.